The 11 T cell receptor beta chains reported below all come from one sample, sequenced in a study of cytomegalovirus exposure and HLA in healthy donors. Amplification used 60 Vbeta primers and 13 Jbeta primers. Sequencing used immunoSEQ multiplex PCR; TCRdb keeps in-frame clones, though not all of them. This table holds 100,000 or so clones, about 70% found once. The source material was PBMCs. The receptor set was obtained from a woman between 18 and 30 years old in good health and CMV-seropositive.

The gene calls are TRBV6-4 and TRBJ2-1; possible D gene TRBD1, 5 bases. There are 15 residues in the CDR3. The V end was cut by 2 bases, the J end by 0 bases, with 8 bases between. The germline V gene encodes CDR1 MRHNA and CDR2 SNTAGT. The CDR3 bases are TGTGCCAGCAGTGACGTAGGGGACTCCTACAATGAGCAGTTCTTC. It specifies CASSDVGDSYNEQFF.

This clone was picked up a small number of times. The chain joins TRBV28 to TRBJ1-5; possible D gene TRBD1, 5 bases. There are 16 residues in the CDR3. CDR1 and CDR2 from the germline V gene are MDHEN and SYDVKM. V was trimmed by 7 bases and J by 0 bases, leaving 16 bases between them. CDR3 amino acids: CASTPRGGDSNQPQHF. CDR3 sequence (DNA): TGTGCCAGCACCCCCCGGGGGGGGGATAGCAATCAGCCCCAGCATTTT. Full variable domain (rest looked up from reference TRBV28 and TRBJ1-5): DVKVTQSSRYLVKRTGEKVFLECVQDMDHENMFWYRQDPGLGLRLIYFSYDVKMKEKGDIPEGYSVSREKKERFSLILESASTNQTSMYLCASTPRGGDSNQPQHFGDGTRLSIL.

This clone was detected a few times. The chain uses TRBV11-3 and TRBJ2-5, with 8 bases identical to TRBD1. The V gene end was trimmed by 6 bases and the J gene end by 1 base; junction bases not matched to a gene: 7. Per the germline V gene, CDR1 is SGHNT and CDR2 is YENEEA. The CDR3 loop spans 15 amino acids. CDR3 sequence: CASSPGGSGQETQYF. The CDR3 nucleotides are TGTGCCAGCAGTCCAGGGGGCTCGGGCCAAGAGACCCAGTACTTC.

This clone has only one observation. The chain recombines TRBV30 with TRBJ2-1, with D possibly TRBD2 on 6 matching bases. The germline CDR1 and CDR2 sequences are GTSNPN and SVGIG (reference sequence). There are 14 residues in the CDR3. Trimming removed 8 bases at V and 4 bases at J, with 18 bases between. The CDR3 here is CARGISGGYNEQFF. In DNA form, the CDR3 reads TGTGCCCGAGGTATTAGCGGAGGGTACAATGAGCAGTTCTTC.

This chain uses TRBV5-4 with TRBJ2-5; 8 bases are shared with TRBD2. This CDR3 is built from 15 residues. The junction had 5 bases not matched to a gene; V was cut back by 0 bases and J by 4 bases. CDR1 is SGHNT, CDR2 YYREEE, per germline (reference sequence). The CDR3 here is CASSLVGGLGETQYF. The CDR3 DNA is TGTGCCAGCAGCTTGGTGGGGGGACTAGGAGAGACCCAGTACTTC.

This clone was seen only a few times. This rearrangement joins TRBV30 to TRBJ1-5; tentative D call: TRBD1 (6 bases). The V gene's germline CDR1 is GTSNPN and CDR2 SVGIG (reference sequence). The CDR3 is 19 amino acids. V lost 0 bases to trimming and J lost 0 bases, with 21 bases between them. CDR3 protein: CAWSVQRGSGAGSNQPQHF. CDR3 in DNA: TGTGCCTGGAGTGTACAAAGGGGATCAGGGGCAGGTAGCAATCAGCCCCAGCATTTT.

This chain connects TRBV4-3 to TRBJ1-4; D is possibly TRBD1 (5 bases). Germline V gene data show CDR1 as LGHNA and CDR2 as YSLEER. This CDR3 region has 15 residues. Trimming removed 0 bases at V and 7 bases at J, with 12 bases between. The CDR3 DNA sequence: TGCGCCAGCAGCCAAGATTTGGGGGGTTTTGAAAAACTGTTTTTT. Encoded protein: CASSQDLGGFEKLFF.

This chain links TRBV28 with TRBJ1-2; 8 bases fit TRBD1. The CDR3 is made up of 15 amino acids. The junction had 8 bases not matched to a gene; V was cut back by 4 bases and J by 4 bases. Per germline, CDR1 MDHEN and CDR2 SYDVKM. The CDR3 sequence is CASSWYGTGFYGYTF. CDR3 in DNA: TGTGCCAGCAGTTGGTACGGGACAGGCTTCTATGGCTACACCTTC.

For this clone: Mismatch with germline at one junction end may stem from a read error. The genes are TRBV11-2 and TRBJ2-7; 7 bases are a match to TRBD2. The CDR3 is 14 amino acids. Looked up from germline, CDR1 is SGHAT and CDR2 is FQNNGV. The DNA of the CDR3 is TGTGCCAGCAGCTACGGGGGGAAGACCCACGAACAGTACTTC. Its translation is CASSYGGKTHEQYF.

This sequence joins TRBV10-3 and TRBJ1-2; the D gene is possibly TRBD1 (6 bases). V lost 3 bases, J lost 4 bases, and 15 bases lay in between. Germline V gives CDR1 ENHRY, CDR2 SYGVKD. CDR3 length equals 15 residues. CDR3 coding DNA: TGTGCCATCAGTGATCCAAGGGGGACGGGCTATGGCTACACCTTC. Translation gives CAISDPRGTGYGYTF.

This clone appeared a few times. The chain joins TRBV18 to TRBJ2-7; 8 positions match TRBD1. Germline CDR1 is KGHSH and CDR2 is LQKENI. The CDR3 loop spans 16 amino acids. The V and J ends lost 1 base and 5 bases, in that order; junction bases with no gene match: 10. The CDR3 nucleotides are TGTGCCAGCTCACCACAATACCAGGGGGCTCGCCACGAGCAGTACTTC. Its protein product is CASSPQYQGARHEQYF.